This TCR beta chain was captured by sequencing in a study of chronic HIV infection and antiretroviral therapy. MiXCR was run by TCRdb on the 5' RACE reads, yielding one entry per CDR3 protein. Seen here are just over 30,000 distinct CDR3 sequences, 7% to 10% observed once, and the top ten hold more than 2%. This clonotype was detected many times. V was shortened by 5 bases and J by 6 bases, with 8 bases between the two germline ends. CDR1 KGHDR and CDR2 SFDVKD come from the germline V gene. This CDR3 is built from 12 residues. The rearrangement links TRBV24-1 to TRBJ2-3; D gene ambiguous. The sequenced sample consisted of peripheral blood. The TCR originated in an adult who had HIV and had not received antiretroviral therapy, or was an uninfected healthy control (not recorded which). CDR3 in amino acids: CATSVARDTQYF. The CDR3 coding sequence is TGTGCCACCAGTGTTGCCAGGGATACGCAGTATTTT.